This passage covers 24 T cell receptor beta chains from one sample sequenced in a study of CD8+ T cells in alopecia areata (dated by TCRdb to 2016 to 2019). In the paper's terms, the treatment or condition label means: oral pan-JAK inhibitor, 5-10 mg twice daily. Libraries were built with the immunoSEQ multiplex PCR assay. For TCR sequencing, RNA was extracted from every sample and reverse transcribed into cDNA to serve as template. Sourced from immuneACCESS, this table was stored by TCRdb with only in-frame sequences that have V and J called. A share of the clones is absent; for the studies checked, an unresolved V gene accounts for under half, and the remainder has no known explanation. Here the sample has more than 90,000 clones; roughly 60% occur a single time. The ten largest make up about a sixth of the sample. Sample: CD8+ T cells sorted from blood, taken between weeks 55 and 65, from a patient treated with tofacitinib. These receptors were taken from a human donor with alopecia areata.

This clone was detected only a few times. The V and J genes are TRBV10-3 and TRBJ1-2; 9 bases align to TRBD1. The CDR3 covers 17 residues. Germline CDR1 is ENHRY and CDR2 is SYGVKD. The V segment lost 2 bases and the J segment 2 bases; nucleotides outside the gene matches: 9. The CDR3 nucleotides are TGTGCCATCAGTGAGCCCGGACAGGGGCCGGGGAACTATGGCTACACCTTC. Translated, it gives CAISEPGQGPGNYGYTF.

The CDR3 is CASSFRGPEAFF. The CDR3 DNA sequence: TGTGCCAGCAGCTTCCGCGGGCCTGAAGCTTTCTTT. This chain links TRBV5-6 with TRBJ1-1; no clear D gene. The germline gives CDR1 SGHDT, CDR2 YYEEEE. V dropped 2 bases and J dropped 6 bases, with 8 bases sitting between them. CDR3 length equals 12 residues.

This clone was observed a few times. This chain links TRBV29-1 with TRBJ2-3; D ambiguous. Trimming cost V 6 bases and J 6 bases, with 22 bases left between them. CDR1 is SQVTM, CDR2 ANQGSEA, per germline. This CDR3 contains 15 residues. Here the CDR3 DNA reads TGCAGCGTGCCGTCCATAGTCGGGCCGGCGGATACGCAGTATTTT. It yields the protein CSVPSIVGPADTQYF.

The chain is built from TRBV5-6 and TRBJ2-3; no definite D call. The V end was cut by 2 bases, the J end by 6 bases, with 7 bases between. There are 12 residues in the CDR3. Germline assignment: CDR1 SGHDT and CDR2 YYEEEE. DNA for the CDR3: TGTGCCAGCAGCTTAGGGTCCGATACGCAGTATTTT. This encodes CASSLGSDTQYF.

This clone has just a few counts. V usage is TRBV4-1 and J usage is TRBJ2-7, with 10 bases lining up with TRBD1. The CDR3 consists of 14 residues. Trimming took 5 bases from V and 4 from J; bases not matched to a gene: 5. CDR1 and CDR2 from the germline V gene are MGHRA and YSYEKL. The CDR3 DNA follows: TGCGCCAGCAGCTCCGGGACAGGGGCTTACGAGCAGTACTTC. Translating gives CASSSGTGAYEQYF.

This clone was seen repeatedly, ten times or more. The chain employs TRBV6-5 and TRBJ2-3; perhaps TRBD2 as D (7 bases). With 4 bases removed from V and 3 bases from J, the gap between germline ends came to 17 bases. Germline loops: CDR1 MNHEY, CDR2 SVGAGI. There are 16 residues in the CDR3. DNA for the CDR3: TGTGCCAGCAGTTCTGGAGCGGGGCAGGGGACAGATACGCAGTATTTT. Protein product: CASSSGAGQGTDTQYF.

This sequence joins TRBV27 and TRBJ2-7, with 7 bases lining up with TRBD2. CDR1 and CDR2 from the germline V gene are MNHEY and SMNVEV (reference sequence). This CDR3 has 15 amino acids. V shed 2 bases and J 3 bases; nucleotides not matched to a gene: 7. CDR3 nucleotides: TGTGCCAGCAGTTTAGCGCGGGGGACCTACTACGAGCAGTACTTC. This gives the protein CASSLARGTYYEQYF.

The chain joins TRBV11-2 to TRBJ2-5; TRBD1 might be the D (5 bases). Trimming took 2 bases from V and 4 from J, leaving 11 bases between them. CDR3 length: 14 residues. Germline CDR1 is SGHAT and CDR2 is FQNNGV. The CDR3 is CASSLRGVVETQYF. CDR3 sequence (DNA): TGTGCCAGCAGCTTAAGGGGTGTCGTAGAGACCCAGTACTTC. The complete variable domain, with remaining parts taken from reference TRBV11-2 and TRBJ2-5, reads EAGVAQSPRYKIIEKRQSVAFWCNPISGHATLYWYQQILGQGPKLLIQFQNNGVVDDSQLPKDRFSAERLKGVDSTLKIQPAKLEDSAVYLCASSLRGVVETQYFGPGTRLLVL.

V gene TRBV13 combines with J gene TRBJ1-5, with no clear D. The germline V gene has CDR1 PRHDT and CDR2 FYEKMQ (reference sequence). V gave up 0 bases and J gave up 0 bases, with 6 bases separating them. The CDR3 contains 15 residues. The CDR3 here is CASSLGLGSNQPQHF. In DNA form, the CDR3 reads TGTGCCAGCAGCTTAGGCCTAGGTAGCAATCAGCCCCAGCATTTT.

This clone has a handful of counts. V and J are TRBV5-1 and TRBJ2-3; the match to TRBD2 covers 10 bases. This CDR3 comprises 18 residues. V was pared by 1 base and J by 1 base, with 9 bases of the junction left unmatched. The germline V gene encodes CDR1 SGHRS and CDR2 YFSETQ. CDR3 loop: CASSLYSGGLAGTDTQYF. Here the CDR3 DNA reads TGCGCCAGCAGCTTGTATAGCGGCGGACTAGCGGGCACAGATACGCAGTATTTT.

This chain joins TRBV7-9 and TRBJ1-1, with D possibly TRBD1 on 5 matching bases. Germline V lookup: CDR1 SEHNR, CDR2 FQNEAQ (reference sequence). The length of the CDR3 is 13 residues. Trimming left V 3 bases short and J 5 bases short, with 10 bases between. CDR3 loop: CASSLSRATEAFF. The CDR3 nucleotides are TGTGCCAGCAGCTTGAGCAGGGCAACTGAAGCTTTCTTT.

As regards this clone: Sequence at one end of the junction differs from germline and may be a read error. CDR3 sequence (DNA): TGTGCCAGACCGGGACAGGGGGGCTTC. It is translated as CARPGQGGF. The chain is built from TRBV2 and TRBJ1-2, with 11 bases matching TRBD1. This CDR3 has 9 residues. Germline V gene data show CDR1 as SNHLY and CDR2 as FYNNEI.

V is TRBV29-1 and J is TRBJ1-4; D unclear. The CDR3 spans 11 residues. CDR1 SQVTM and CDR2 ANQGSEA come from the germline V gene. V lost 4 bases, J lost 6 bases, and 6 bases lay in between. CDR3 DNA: TGCAGCGTTGGGGCGGATGAAAAACTGTTTTTT. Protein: CSVGADEKLFF.

In DNA form, the CDR3 reads TGTGCCAGTAGTAGCGGAGACTATAGCAATCAGCCCCAGCATTTT. It translates to CASSSGDYSNQPQHF. The V gene is TRBV19, the J gene TRBJ1-5; no clear D. CDR1 LNHDA and CDR2 SQIVND come from the germline V gene (reference sequence). Trimming took off 4 bases at V and 0 bases at J, with 10 bases between the two ends. This CDR3 is built from 15 residues.

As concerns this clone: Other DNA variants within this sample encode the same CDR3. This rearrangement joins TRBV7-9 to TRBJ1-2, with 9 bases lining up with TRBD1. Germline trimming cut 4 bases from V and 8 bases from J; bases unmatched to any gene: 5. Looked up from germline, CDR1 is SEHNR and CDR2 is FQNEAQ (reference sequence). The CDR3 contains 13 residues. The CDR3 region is CASSSGTGLGYTF. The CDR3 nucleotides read TGTGCCAGCAGCTCCGGGACAGGGTTGGGCTACACCTTC.

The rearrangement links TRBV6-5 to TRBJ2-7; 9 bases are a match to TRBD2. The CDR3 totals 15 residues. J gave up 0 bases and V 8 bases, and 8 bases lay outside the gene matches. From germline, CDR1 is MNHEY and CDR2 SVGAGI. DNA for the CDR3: TGTGCCAGCTCGACCGGGACTAGCCACTCCTACGAGCAGTACTTC. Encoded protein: CASSTGTSHSYEQYF.

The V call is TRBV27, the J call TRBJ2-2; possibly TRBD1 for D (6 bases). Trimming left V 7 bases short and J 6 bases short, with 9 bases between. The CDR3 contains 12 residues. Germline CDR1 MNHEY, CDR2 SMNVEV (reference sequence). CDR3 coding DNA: TGTGCCAGCACCACAGGGTCCGGGGAGCTGTTTTTT. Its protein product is CASTTGSGELFF.

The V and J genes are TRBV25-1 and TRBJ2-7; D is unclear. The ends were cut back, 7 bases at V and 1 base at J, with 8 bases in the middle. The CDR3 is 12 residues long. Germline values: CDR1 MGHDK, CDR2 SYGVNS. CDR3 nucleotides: TGTGCCAGCAACGGACGGTCCTACGAGCAGTACTTC. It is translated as CASNGRSYEQYF.

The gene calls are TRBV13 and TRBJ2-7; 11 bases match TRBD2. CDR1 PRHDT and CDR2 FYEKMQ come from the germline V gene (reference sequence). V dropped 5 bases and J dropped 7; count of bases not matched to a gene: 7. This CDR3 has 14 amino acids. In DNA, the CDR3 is TGTGCCAGCAGCCTTAGCGGGGGGGCAGGAGAGCAGTACTTC. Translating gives CASSLSGGAGEQYF.

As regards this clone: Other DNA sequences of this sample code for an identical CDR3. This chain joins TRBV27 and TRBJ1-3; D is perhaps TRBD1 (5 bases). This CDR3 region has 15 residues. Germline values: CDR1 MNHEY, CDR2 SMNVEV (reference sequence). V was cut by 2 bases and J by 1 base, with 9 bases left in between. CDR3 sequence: CASSLGGSSGNTIYF. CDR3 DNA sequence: TGTGCCAGCAGTTTAGGGGGGAGTTCTGGAAACACCATATATTTT.

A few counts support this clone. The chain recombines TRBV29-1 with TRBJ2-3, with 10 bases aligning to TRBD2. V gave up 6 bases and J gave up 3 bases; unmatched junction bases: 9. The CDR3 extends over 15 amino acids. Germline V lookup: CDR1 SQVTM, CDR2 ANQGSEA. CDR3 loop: CSVGGTSEGTDTQYF. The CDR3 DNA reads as TGCAGCGTAGGCGGGACTAGCGAAGGGACAGATACGCAGTATTTT.

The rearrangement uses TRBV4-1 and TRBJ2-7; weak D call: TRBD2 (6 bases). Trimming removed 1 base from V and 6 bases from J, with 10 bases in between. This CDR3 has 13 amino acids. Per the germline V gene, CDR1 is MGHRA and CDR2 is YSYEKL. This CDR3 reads CASSQGDWGEQYF. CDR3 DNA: TGCGCCAGCAGCCAAGGGGACTGGGGCGAGCAGTACTTC.

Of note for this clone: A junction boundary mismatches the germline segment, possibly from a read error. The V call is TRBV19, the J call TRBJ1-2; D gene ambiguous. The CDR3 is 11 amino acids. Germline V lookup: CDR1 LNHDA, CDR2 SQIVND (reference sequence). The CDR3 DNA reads TGTGCCAGTAGTATAGACAGGACTCGCGCCTTC. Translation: CASSIDRTRAF.

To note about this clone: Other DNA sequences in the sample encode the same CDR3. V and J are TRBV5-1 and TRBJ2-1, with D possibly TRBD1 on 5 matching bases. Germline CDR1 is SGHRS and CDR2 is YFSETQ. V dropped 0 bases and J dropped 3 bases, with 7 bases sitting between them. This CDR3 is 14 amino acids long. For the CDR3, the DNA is TGCGCCAGCAGCTTGGGACAGAACTACAATGAGCAGTTCTTC. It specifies CASSLGQNYNEQFF.